The next 8 T cell receptor beta chains were all read from a single sample in a study of regulatory T cells in long-lasting Graves disease. Construction of the TCR beta libraries employed iRepertoire HTBI primers in conjunction with Arm-PCR of CDR3 regions. Each CDR3 protein gets one entry after TCRdb re-called the multiplex PCR reads with MiXCR. The table lists approximately 460,000 distinct CDR3 sequences, over 15% of them singletons. Time point given: newly diagnosed GD, antithyroid drugs for less than 3 months. From PBMCs, RNA was extracted and then used to make the TCR library. These data also formed part of another study, on T cells in Graves' hyperthyroidism and ophthalmopathy.

The sequences come from peripheral blood mononuclear cells (PBMCs), collected at new diagnosis, from a patient treated with antithyroid drugs. These TCRs come from a woman aged 25 to 39 with Graves disease.

The chain uses TRBV6-1 and TRBJ2-1, with D tentatively TRBD1 or TRBD2 (5 bases each). The V gene lost 11 bases and the J gene lost 4 bases, with 6 bases spanning the gap. Per germline, CDR1 MNHNS and CDR2 SASEGT. The CDR3 length is 10 residues. CDR3 sequence reads: CAGGYNEQFF. The CDR3 DNA sequence: TGTGCCGGGGGATACAATGAGCAGTTCTTC.

The V gene is TRBV27, the J gene TRBJ1-5, with a possible D match to TRBD1 (5 bases). Germline V gene lookup returns CDR1 MNHEY and CDR2 SMNVEV (reference sequence). The germline V and J ends were trimmed by 6 bases and 4 bases, with 19 bases remaining between them. This CDR3 spans 16 amino acids. This CDR3 is CASSPTPRVANQPQHF. CDR3 DNA: TGTGCCAGCAGCCCTACCCCCAGGGTGGCAAATCAGCCCCAGCATTTT.

CDR3 sequence: CASTLADMNTEAFF. The CDR3 coding sequence is TGTGCCAGTACTCTGGCCGACATGAACACTGAAGCTTTCTTT. The chain links TRBV19 to TRBJ1-1; no firm D call. The germline V gene has CDR1 LNHDA and CDR2 SQIVND (reference sequence). V lost 7 bases and J 0 bases, leaving 12 bases between the germline ends. The CDR3 length is 14 residues.

This clonotype was recorded many times. The genes are TRBV11-2 and TRBJ2-1, with 10 bases identical to TRBD2. V trimming: 0 bases; J trimming: 5 bases; junction bases outside the gene matches: 7. The CDR3 is 17 amino acids. Germline V gene data show CDR1 as SGHAT and CDR2 as FQNNGV. CDR3 nucleotides: TGTGCCAGCAGCTTAGACCCTAGCGGGAGTCGGGACAATGAGCAGTTCTTC. It specifies CASSLDPSGSRDNEQFF.

This chain connects TRBV6-1 to TRBJ2-2; 9 bases line up with TRBD2. This CDR3 contains 17 residues. Germline V gives CDR1 MNHNS, CDR2 SASEGT. Trimming at V came to 6 bases and at J to 7 bases, leaving 15 bases not matched to a gene. CDR3 protein: CASRTSNSGSPRGELFF. CDR3 bases: TGTGCCAGCAGAACATCAAATAGCGGGAGTCCACGCGGGGAGCTGTTTTTT.

This clonotype has at least ten counts. The chain uses TRBV28 and TRBJ1-5, with 10 nucleotides matching TRBD1. Losses at the gene ends were 7 bases for V and 5 bases for J; bases not matched to a gene: 8. The CDR3 runs 15 residues. Germline V lookup: CDR1 MDHEN, CDR2 SYDVKM. This CDR3 is CASINRGQGYQPQHF. CDR3 DNA sequence: TGTGCCAGCATCAATCGGGGACAGGGGTATCAGCCCCAGCATTTT.

This clonotype was observed a handful of times. The chain couples TRBV4-1 to TRBJ1-5; D not resolved. V was shortened by 2 bases and J by 4 bases, with 15 bases between the two germline ends. This CDR3 has 16 residues. The germline V gene has CDR1 MGHRA and CDR2 YSYEKL. In DNA, the CDR3 is TGCGCCAGCAGCCAAACCCTCTCGTTAGGAAATCAGCCCCAGCATTTT. Translating it yields CASSQTLSLGNQPQHF.

This clonotype has a handful of counts. The chain joins TRBV4-1 to TRBJ1-2; TRBD1 matches at 8 bases. The CDR3 totals 13 residues. V lost 4 bases and J lost 8; bases outside the gene matches: 6. Germline CDR1 is MGHRA and CDR2 is YSYEKL. As DNA, the CDR3 is TGCGCCAGCAGCCTTCAGGGGGCGGAAGGCTACACCTTC. This codes for CASSLQGAEGYTF.